Sequencing of this T cell receptor (beta chain) was carried out in a study of blood T cells in healthy people across ages. This clonotype was counted only a few times. Combining a sample-barcoded 5' primer with a J-beta primer mix, a second PCR ran for roughly 7 to 12 cycles. One entry per CDR3 protein, called by TCRdb with MiXCR from the 5' RACE reads. The table includes roughly 900,000 distinct CDR3 sequences, more than 25% detected once. The CDR3 extends over 11 amino acids. Germline lookup yields CDR1 KGHDR and CDR2 SFDVKD. Deletions cut 9 bases from V and 4 bases from J, with 7 bases between. Specimen: blood. The chain couples TRBV24-1 to TRBJ2-3, with D unresolved. The sequence came from a woman of 80 years or more in good health. CDR3 nucleotides: TGTGCCACCGGAAGGGCAGATACGCAGTATTTT. Protein: CATGRADTQYF.